The 32 T cell receptor beta chains reported below all come from one sample, sequenced in a study of shared clonotypes between healthy human individuals. Repertoires were generated with immunoSEQ multiplex PCR, while TCRdb's copy carries only in-frame clones and drops some. The profile covers more than 2 million clones, with 90% to 97% appearing a single time and around 0.13% taken by the ten largest. Sequenced: naive CD4+ T cells sorted from blood. Specified subset: CD45RA+ positively selected. The receptor set was obtained from a man aged 18 to 29 in good health.

This chain uses TRBV10-3 with TRBJ1-4; TRBD1 might be the D (6 bases). Per germline, CDR1 ENHRY and CDR2 SYGVKD. CDR3 length: 14 residues. The V end lost 2 bases, the J end lost 4 bases, and 8 bases lay between the germline ends. The CDR3 nucleotides are TGTGCCATCAGTGAGGGACAGATTAATGAAAAACTGTTTTTT. Protein sequence: CAISEGQINEKLFF.

About this clone: This specimen includes other DNA sequences encoding the same CDR3. The rearrangement joins TRBV28 to TRBJ1-5; D may be TRBD1 (6 bases). The germline V gene encodes CDR1 MDHEN and CDR2 SYDVKM. Trimming stripped 3 bases from V and 4 bases from J, with 10 bases between. CDR3 size: 14 residues. Written as DNA, the CDR3 is TGTGCCAGCAGTTTCTTACAGGGAAATCAGCCCCAGCATTTT. It encodes CASSFLQGNQPQHF.

This chain joins TRBV7-2 and TRBJ2-3; D is perhaps TRBD1 or TRBD2 (5 bases each). Germline CDR1 and CDR2: SGHTA and FQGNSA. CDR3 length: 16 residues. The V end lost 2 bases, the J end lost 4 bases, and 16 bases lay between the germline ends. The CDR3 nucleotides read TGTGCCAGCAGCTTATCCCCGGGACCCCGCCCAGATACGCAGTATTTT. Translating gives CASSLSPGPRPDTQYF.

This sequence joins TRBV27 and TRBJ2-1; either TRBD1 or TRBD2 may fit D (5 bases each). Germline CDR1 reads MNHEY; CDR2 reads SMNVEV (reference sequence). This CDR3 is 14 amino acids long. V was cut by 5 bases and J by 7 bases, with 15 bases left in between. Here the CDR3 DNA reads TGTGCCAGCAGTCCGGGACGGGTCTGGAATGAGCAGTTCTTC. It yields the protein CASSPGRVWNEQFF.

V usage is TRBV6-5 and J usage is TRBJ2-5, with D possibly being TRBD1 or TRBD2 (5 bases each). The CDR3 loop spans 14 amino acids. CDR1 is MNHEY, CDR2 SVGAGI, per germline. V lost 0 bases, J lost 5 bases, and 10 bases lay in between. The CDR3 protein is CASSYSGVKETQYF. The CDR3, as DNA: TGTGCCAGCAGTTACTCGGGGGTGAAGGAGACCCAGTACTTC.

The chain joins TRBV5-1 to TRBJ2-1; D not certain. V lost 0 bases to trimming and J lost 7 bases, with 14 bases between them. CDR1 SGHRS and CDR2 YFSETQ come from the germline V gene. This CDR3 spans 15 amino acids. CDR3 DNA sequence: TGCGCCAGCAGCTTGGTATTACAGCAACTTAATGAGCAGTTCTTC. As protein: CASSLVLQQLNEQFF.

This clone was found once. This sample also contains other DNA sequences that code for the same CDR3. This chain uses TRBV28 with TRBJ2-7; 7 nucleotides match TRBD1. From germline, CDR1 is MDHEN and CDR2 SYDVKM. V gave up 2 bases and J gave up 1 base; unmatched junction bases: 2. CDR3 size: 14 residues. The CDR3 DNA reads as TGTGCCAGCAGTTTAACGGGACAGTCCTACGAGCAGTACTTC. Its protein product is CASSLTGQSYEQYF. The variable domain in full, with the rest retrieved from reference TRBV28 and TRBJ2-7, is DVKVTQSSRYLVKRTGEKVFLECVQDMDHENMFWYRQDPGLGLRLIYFSYDVKMKEKGDIPEGYSVSREKKERFSLILESASTNQTSMYLCASSLTGQSYEQYFGPGTRLTVT.

This chain joins TRBV11-1 and TRBJ2-5; D unclear. Trimming removed 4 bases from V and 5 bases from J, with 14 bases in between. CDR1 is SGHAT and CDR2 is FQDESV in the germline V gene (reference sequence). The CDR3 covers 14 residues. CDR3 in amino acids: CASSSVKGGETQYF. CDR3 bases: TGTGCCAGCAGCTCAGTGAAGGGTGGGGAGACCCAGTACTTC. Complete variable domain (other parts from reference TRBV11-1 and TRBJ2-5): EAEVAQSPRYKITEKSQAVAFWCDPISGHATLYWYRQILGQGPELLVQFQDESVVDDSQLPKDRFSAERLKGVDSTLKIQPAELGDSAMYLCASSSVKGGETQYFGPGTRLLVL.

Concerning this clone: Other DNA sequences in this sample translate to the same CDR3. The genes are TRBV19 and TRBJ1-2; D gene ambiguous. The CDR3 sequence is 14 residues long. Looked up from germline, CDR1 is LNHDA and CDR2 is SQIVND (reference sequence). Trimming took 3 bases from V and 0 from J, leaving 8 bases between them. The CDR3 loop reads CASSITVTNYGYTF. The CDR3 DNA follows: TGTGCCAGTAGTATCACAGTTACTAACTATGGCTACACCTTC.

V is TRBV6-5 and J is TRBJ2-1, with TRBD2 matching over 9 bases. This CDR3 has 15 amino acids. Trimming removed 5 bases from V and 5 bases from J; junction bases left unmatched: 7. Germline CDR1 MNHEY, CDR2 SVGAGI. Written as DNA, the CDR3 is TGTGCCAGCAGTCCAGGGCTAGCGGGAAACAATGAGCAGTTCTTC. Residues: CASSPGLAGNNEQFF.

V gene TRBV5-1 combines with J gene TRBJ2-2; TRBD1 matches at 8 bases. The J segment lost 1 base and the V segment lost 3 bases, leaving 5 bases of the junction unmatched. The CDR3 runs 16 residues. Germline values: CDR1 SGHRS, CDR2 YFSETQ. As DNA, the CDR3 is TGCGCCAGCAGCTCGACAGGGGCCGTGAACACCGGGGAGCTGTTTTTT. This translates into CASSSTGAVNTGELFF. Full variable domain (remainder filled in from reference TRBV5-1 and TRBJ2-2): KAGVTQTPRYLIKTRGQQVTLSCSPISGHRSVSWYQQTPGQGLQFLFEYFSETQRNKGNFPGRFSGRQFSNSRSEMNVSTLELGDSALYLCASSSTGAVNTGELFFGEGSRLTVL.

This chain links TRBV6-5 with TRBJ1-2, with D hard to call. Germline CDR1 is MNHEY and CDR2 is SVGAGI. Between the trimmed V and J ends, which lost 0 bases and 2 bases, there was a span of 10 bases. The CDR3 is made up of 15 amino acids. CDR3 protein: CASSYSRRTNYGYTF. DNA for the CDR3: TGTGCCAGCAGTTACTCCCGCAGGACCAACTATGGCTACACCTTC.

The V call is TRBV2, the J call TRBJ2-2; the match to TRBD2 covers 7 bases. With V trimmed by 4 bases and J by 5 bases, 1 base remained unmatched. Per germline, CDR1 SNHLY and CDR2 FYNNEI. This CDR3 has 13 residues. The CDR3 spells CASSASGTGELFF. CDR3 DNA: TGTGCCAGCAGTGCTAGCGGTACCGGGGAGCTGTTTTTT. Full variable domain (rest looked up from reference TRBV2 and TRBJ2-2): EPEVTQTPSHQVTQMGQEVILRCVPISNHLYFYWYRQILGQKVEFLVSFYNNEISEKSEIFDDQFSVERPDGSNFTLKIRSTKLEDSAMYFCASSASGTGELFFGEGSRLTVL.

A note on this clone: Other DNA sequences from this sample encode an identical CDR3 as well. The J gene is TRBJ2-5, the V gene TRBV29-1; 8 positions match TRBD2. The CDR3 has 11 amino acids. V was clipped by 7 bases and J by 5 bases; unmatched bases: 3. In germline, CDR1 is SQVTM, CDR2 ANQGSEA. CDR3 in DNA: TGCAGCGCCCTAGCGGGTGAGACCCAGTACTTC. It encodes CSALAGETQYF.

CDR3 sequence (DNA): TGTGCCAGCAGCTCTGTAGCGGGGGCCCGAGCCTACGAGCAGTACTTC. It translates to CASSSVAGARAYEQYF. This chain connects TRBV7-9 to TRBJ2-7, with TRBD2 matching 9 bases. Germline loops: CDR1 SEHNR, CDR2 FQNEAQ (reference sequence). The length of the CDR3 is 16 residues. Trimming cost V 4 bases and J 2 bases; bases outside gene matches: 9. The entire variable domain, with the rest obtained from reference TRBV7-9 and TRBJ2-7, is as follows: DTGVSQNPRHKITKRGQNVTFRCDPISEHNRLYWYRQTLGQGPEFLTYFQNEAQLEKSRLLSDRFSAERPKGSFSTLEIQRTEQGDSAMYLCASSSVAGARAYEQYFGPGTRLTVT.

The chain joins TRBV29-1 to TRBJ2-3; the match to TRBD2 covers 11 bases. Germline loops: CDR1 SQVTM, CDR2 ANQGSEA. The length of the CDR3 is 15 residues. V was clipped by 4 bases and J by 2 bases; unmatched bases: 5. CDR3 residues: CSVGNSGGATDTQYF. The CDR3 coding sequence is TGCAGCGTTGGTAATAGCGGGGGGGCCACAGATACGCAGTATTTT.

This clone was recorded only once. The chain combines TRBV30 with TRBJ1-6; TRBD1 aligns across 7 bases. Germline CDR1 and CDR2: GTSNPN and SVGIG (reference sequence). Trimming took 3 bases from V and 9 from J; bases not matched to a gene: 11. The CDR3 is made up of 15 amino acids. The CDR3 nucleotides read TGTGCCTGGAGAGACGGACAGGCCCATAGTTCACCCCTCCACTTT. It specifies CAWRDGQAHSSPLHF.

This clone was observed a handful of times. The J gene is TRBJ2-7, the V gene TRBV10-1, with 7 positions matching TRBD1. The ends lost 6 bases at V and 5 bases at J; junction bases unmatched: 4. The CDR3 runs to 12 residues. The V gene's germline CDR1 is WNHNN and CDR2 SYGVQD (reference sequence). The CDR3 sequence is CASSLQGDEQYF. The CDR3 nucleotides read TGCGCCAGCAGCCTCCAGGGGGACGAGCAGTACTTC.

This clone appeared once. The rearrangement joins TRBV6-6 to TRBJ1-2; a possible D gene is TRBD1 (5 bases). The CDR3 has 15 residues. Germline V gene sequence: CDR1 MNHNY, CDR2 SVGAGI (reference sequence). Trimming left V 6 bases short and J 8 bases short, with 22 bases between. The CDR3 spells CASSQGEGRAEGYTF. As DNA, the CDR3 is TGTGCCAGCAGCCAAGGCGAGGGGCGCGCCGAGGGCTACACCTTC.

The rearrangement joins TRBV7-9 to TRBJ2-1; D remains ambiguous. CDR1 and CDR2 (germline): SEHNR, FQNEAQ (reference sequence). The CDR3 has 11 amino acids. The V end was cut by 6 bases, the J end by 11 bases, with 11 bases between. The CDR3 bases are TGTGCCAGCAGTCCCACGGATAAGCAGTTCTTC. As protein: CASSPTDKQFF. Full variable domain (missing parts from reference TRBV7-9 and TRBJ2-1): DTGVSQNPRHKITKRGQNVTFRCDPISEHNRLYWYRQTLGQGPEFLTYFQNEAQLEKSRLLSDRFSAERPKGSFSTLEIQRTEQGDSAMYLCASSPTDKQFFGPGTRLTVL.

The V call is TRBV2, the J call TRBJ2-7; 7 nucleotides match TRBD1. Germline V lookup: CDR1 SNHLY, CDR2 FYNNEI. The CDR3 extends over 18 amino acids. Unmatched junction bases numbered 15, after V lost 4 bases and J lost 0 bases. Here the CDR3 reads CASSGTSGWGTDSYEQYF. Here the CDR3 DNA reads TGTGCCAGCAGTGGAACCTCCGGTTGGGGGACAGACTCCTACGAGCAGTACTTC. The full variable domain, in which reference TRBV2 and TRBJ2-7 provide the parts outside the CDR3, is EPEVTQTPSHQVTQMGQEVILRCVPISNHLYFYWYRQILGQKVEFLVSFYNNEISEKSEIFDDQFSVERPDGSNFTLKIRSTKLEDSAMYFCASSGTSGWGTDSYEQYFGPGTRLTVT.

The rearrangement joins TRBV5-4 to TRBJ2-5; 7 bases map to TRBD1. Germline V gene data show CDR1 as SGHNT and CDR2 as YYREEE (reference sequence). This CDR3 spans 15 amino acids. The V and J ends lost 4 bases and 0 bases, in that order; junction bases with no gene match: 6. In DNA form, the CDR3 reads TGTGCCAGCAGCCCCTCGACAGGGAACCAAGAGACCCAGTACTTC. Protein sequence: CASSPSTGNQETQYF.

This chain connects TRBV28 to TRBJ1-5; 9 bases line up with TRBD1. With V trimmed by 6 bases and J by 11 bases, 14 bases remained unmatched. Germline V gene data show CDR1 as MDHEN and CDR2 as SYDVKM. This CDR3 contains 15 residues. The CDR3 is CASSRQTGGLGTQHF. The CDR3 coding sequence is TGTGCCAGCAGCCGTCAGACAGGGGGGTTAGGGACCCAGCATTTT.

The chain combines TRBV28 with TRBJ1-4, with D unresolved. V was clipped by 2 bases and J by 5 bases, with 12 bases between them. The CDR3 totals 15 residues. Germline V CDR1 and CDR2: MDHEN, SYDVKM. The CDR3 protein is CASSLPGSFNEKLFF. CDR3 coding DNA: TGTGCCAGCAGTTTACCGGGGAGTTTCAATGAAAAACTGTTTTTT.

The chain combines TRBV6-5 with TRBJ2-3; perhaps D is TRBD1 or TRBD2 (5 bases each). The CDR3 length is 14 residues. The germline V and J ends were trimmed by 6 bases and 2 bases, with 12 bases remaining between them. Germline-derived CDR1 and CDR2 are MNHEY and SVGAGI. The CDR3, as DNA: TGTGCCAGCAGACGGGGCGTGGTCACAGATACGCAGTATTTT. Amino acid sequence: CASRRGVVTDTQYF.

Points on this clone: One junction end does not reproduce the germline sequence, and a read error may be involved. The chain combines TRBV15 with TRBJ2-1; TRBD2 aligns across 11 bases. Germline V gene sequence: CDR1 LNHNV, CDR2 YYDKDF (reference sequence). The CDR3 runs to 15 residues. CDR3 amino acids: CATSTTSGSYYEQFF. The CDR3 nucleotides are TGTGCCACCAGCACCACTAGCGGGAGCTACTATGAGCAGTTCTTC. Full variable domain (rest looked up from reference TRBV15 and TRBJ2-1): DAMVIQNPRYQVTQFGKPVTLSCSQTLNHNVMYWYQQKSSQAPKLLFHYYDKDFNNEADTPDNFQSRRPNTSFCFLDIRSPGLGDTAMYLCATSTTSGSYYEQFFGPGTRLTVL.

The V and J genes are TRBV5-4 and TRBJ1-4; the D gene is possibly TRBD1 (5 bases). CDR1 and CDR2 from the germline V gene are SGHNT and YYREEE (reference sequence). CDR3 length equals 16 residues. V was cut by 0 bases and J by 8 bases, with 17 bases left in between. Here the CDR3 reads CASSLGGVGGSEKLFF. The DNA of the CDR3 is TGTGCCAGCAGCTTGGGGGGGGTCGGCGGCTCGGAAAAACTGTTTTTT.

The chain's CDR3 is CAWSVPNVRGSPLHF. The CDR3 DNA reads as TGTGCCTGGAGTGTCCCTAATGTCAGGGGTTCACCCCTCCACTTT. The chain recombines TRBV30 with TRBJ1-6; TRBD1 might be the D (6 bases). Per the germline V gene, CDR1 is GTSNPN and CDR2 is SVGIG (reference sequence). The CDR3 has 15 amino acids. V was trimmed by 0 bases and J by 9 bases, leaving 15 bases between them.

This chain uses TRBV30 with TRBJ2-7, with no clear D. Per germline, CDR1 GTSNPN and CDR2 SVGIG (reference sequence). V was cut by 2 bases and J by 2 bases, with 13 bases left in between. The CDR3 spans 14 residues. In nucleotides, the CDR3 is TGTGCCTGGAGTCGAGCCCTAGGCACCTACGAGCAGTACTTC. The encoded protein is CAWSRALGTYEQYF. Using reference TRBV30 and TRBJ2-7 for the parts outside the CDR3, the full variable domain is SQTIHQWPATLVQPVGSPLSLECTVEGTSNPNLYWYRQAAGRGLQLLFYSVGIGQISSEVPQNLSASRPQDRQFILSSKKLLLSDSGFYLCAWSRALGTYEQYFGPGTRLTVT.

This chain links TRBV10-2 with TRBJ2-1; TRBD1 aligns across 9 bases. Germline CDR1 is WSHSY and CDR2 is SAAADI. The CDR3 covers 15 residues. V lost 3 bases, J lost 9 bases, and 9 bases stayed unmatched. CDR3 in amino acids: CASSESTGGLGEQFF. In DNA form, the CDR3 reads TGCGCCAGCAGTGAATCGACAGGGGGTTTGGGTGAGCAGTTCTTC.

The chain carries TRBV5-1 and TRBJ1-2; D unclear. V lost 4 bases and J 8 bases, leaving 21 bases between the germline ends. The CDR3 has 15 residues. The germline gives CDR1 SGHRS, CDR2 YFSETQ. The CDR3 region is CASSPELGMYWGYTF. The CDR3 DNA is TGCGCCAGCAGCCCCGAACTTGGCATGTATTGGGGCTACACCTTC.

The chain recombines TRBV11-2 with TRBJ2-7, with TRBD2 as a possible D gene (5 bases). Germline V lookup: CDR1 SGHAT, CDR2 FQNNGV. Trimming stripped 0 bases from V and 3 bases from J, with 15 bases between. The CDR3 is 16 residues long. The CDR3 DNA is TGTGCCAGCAGCTTAGATTTTAGAGGAGGAAACTACGAGCAGTACTTC. Amino acids: CASSLDFRGGNYEQYF.